This passage covers 26 T cell receptor beta chains from one sample sequenced in a study of T-cell reconstitution after alpha-beta-depleted transplantation in children (dated by TCRdb to 2016 to 2017). Library generation was performed with PCR. The sequencer listed for this sample is Illumina HiSeq 2500. TCR libraries were prepared with molecular barcoding, using unique molecular identifiers to normalize TCRbeta repertoire quantification. The public sequencing data were trimmed at Q25 with fastp and processed into clonotypes with MiXCR by TCRdb, which kept only in-frame beta chains. Rows with one shared CDR3 protein collapse into an entry with the most common genes and DNA. In this sample the table shows under 250,000 distinct CDR3 sequences, under 8.5% of which occur a single time. About 5.9% of the sample is taken by the ten largest. The treatment or condition label, read with the paper, signifies: allogeneic hematopoietic cell transplantation with graft depleted of TCRalphabeta T cells and CD19 B cells.

The material was PBMCs, obtained before TCRalphabeta/CD19-depleted stem cell transplant. These TCRs come from a boy between 2 and 10 years old with acute lymphoblastic leukemia, due to receive a stem cell transplant.

This clonotype was found many times. The chain has TRBV7-9 and TRBJ2-3; D call uncertain. Trimming took 3 bases from V and 2 from J, leaving 15 bases between them. This CDR3 region has 16 residues. CDR1 SEHNR and CDR2 FQNEAQ come from the germline V gene (reference sequence). DNA for the CDR3: TGTGCCAGCAGCTTTTTCGGCGAGACCGCCACAGATACGCAGTATTTT. Encoded protein: CASSFFGETATDTQYF.

This clonotype has more than one count but fewer than ten. The chain uses TRBV28 and TRBJ2-1; TRBD2 aligns across 8 bases. Germline CDR1 is MDHEN and CDR2 is SYDVKM. The CDR3 length is 15 residues. V lost 6 bases and J lost 3; bases outside the gene matches: 7. CDR3 region: CASSPGLGRYNEQFF. The CDR3 region has the DNA TGTGCCAGCAGCCCGGGACTAGGACGCTACAATGAGCAGTTCTTC.

Ten or more counts support this clonotype. This rearrangement joins TRBV20-1 to TRBJ2-7; D is tentatively TRBD1 or TRBD2 (5 bases each). The CDR3 sequence is 15 residues long. The germline gives CDR1 DFQATT, CDR2 SNEGSKA (reference sequence). V dropped 4 bases and J dropped 1 base, with 17 bases sitting between them. CDR3 sequence: CSAIDGAPASYEQYF. The DNA of the CDR3 is TGCAGTGCTATTGACGGGGCTCCCGCGTCCTACGAGCAGTACTTC.

There are many counts of this clonotype. The V call is TRBV27, the J call TRBJ2-7; 7 bases match TRBD1. With 5 bases clipped from V and 2 bases from J, the junction kept 15 bases outside the gene matches. Germline loops: CDR1 MNHEY, CDR2 SMNVEV (reference sequence). The CDR3 contains 17 residues. The chain's CDR3 is CASSTAQNRDRPYEQYF. CDR3 bases: TGTGCCAGCAGTACAGCCCAAAACCGGGACAGACCCTACGAGCAGTACTTC.

This clonotype has at least ten counts. The chain carries TRBV6-2 or TRBV6-3 and TRBJ2-1; 10 nucleotides line up with TRBD2. The V gene's germline CDR1 is MNHEY and CDR2 SVGEGT. Trimming took 7 bases from V and 6 from J; bases not matched to a gene: 3. The CDR3 loop spans 13 amino acids. The CDR3 loop is CASTLAGANEQFF. The CDR3 coding sequence is TGTGCCAGCACCCTAGCGGGAGCCAATGAGCAGTTCTTC.

This clonotype was seen at least ten times. The chain couples TRBV18 to TRBJ1-2, with a possible D match to TRBD1 (5 bases). Germline V gives CDR1 KGHSH, CDR2 LQKENI. Trimming stripped 0 bases from V and 6 bases from J, with 8 bases between. The CDR3 totals 13 residues. The CDR3 DNA reads as TGTGCCAGCTCACCACCGGCAGGGAATGGCTACACCTTC. Residues: CASSPPAGNGYTF.

This clonotype was recorded at least ten times. V usage is TRBV6-2 or TRBV6-3 and J usage is TRBJ2-5, with a tentative D call TRBD2 (5 bases). Looked up from germline, CDR1 is MNHEY and CDR2 is SVGEGT. The germline V and J ends were trimmed by 0 bases and 2 bases, with 10 bases remaining between them. This CDR3 comprises 15 residues. The CDR3 nucleotides read TGTGCCAGCAGTTACTCCAGCGGTTCGCAAGAGACCCAGTACTTC. It is translated as CASSYSSGSQETQYF.

This clonotype was observed at least ten times. The gene calls are TRBV12-3 or TRBV12-4 and TRBJ2-1, with 8 bases identical to TRBD1. After removal of 7 bases from V and 9 bases from J, the junction contained 2 bases not matched to a gene. This CDR3 contains 11 residues. The CDR3 reads CASTTGGEQFF. CDR3 nucleotides: TGTGCCAGCACAACAGGGGGTGAGCAGTTCTTC.

The rearrangement links TRBV7-2 to TRBJ1-1; TRBD1 aligns across 7 bases. Germline loops: CDR1 SGHTA, CDR2 FQGNSA. V gave up 6 bases and J gave up 0 bases; unmatched junction bases: 7. The CDR3 spans 15 residues. The CDR3 is CASSVPGQVNTEAFF. CDR3 in DNA: TGTGCCAGCAGTGTACCTGGACAGGTGAACACTGAAGCTTTCTTT.

Points on this clonotype: This clone may be a read error of a much larger clone one base away. CDR3: CSVKSGSTDTQYF. The DNA of the CDR3 is TGCAGCGTTAAGAGCGGGAGCACAGATACGCAGTATTTT. The chain couples TRBV29-1 to TRBJ2-3; maybe TRBD2 (6 bases). The germline V and J ends were trimmed by 5 bases and 0 bases, with 9 bases remaining between them. The CDR3 contains 13 residues. Germline loops: CDR1 SQVTM, CDR2 ANQGSEA.

This clonotype was recorded a few times. The gene calls are TRBV9 and TRBJ2-3; TRBD1 matches 7 bases. The CDR3 runs 15 residues. Unmatched junction bases numbered 5, after V lost 2 bases and J lost 2 bases. Germline-derived CDR1 and CDR2 are SGDLS and YYNGEE. The CDR3 DNA is TGTGCCAGCAGCGTCCGGGACAGAGACACAGATACGCAGTATTTT. Translated, it gives CASSVRDRDTDTQYF.

The table lists this clonotype with a few counts. J is TRBJ1-2 and V is TRBV29-1; TRBD1 aligns across 7 bases. The CDR3 covers 13 residues. The germline CDR1 and CDR2 sequences are SQVTM and ANQGSEA. V lost 7 bases, J lost 0 bases, and 5 bases stayed unmatched. CDR3 in amino acids: CSAGTVANYGYTF. DNA for the CDR3: TGCAGCGCCGGGACAGTGGCTAACTATGGCTACACCTTC.

This clonotype occurred a few times. The V call is TRBV4-3, the J call TRBJ2-3; D is ambiguous. Germline V CDR1 and CDR2: LGHNA, YSLEER. The CDR3 consists of 14 residues. The V end lost 4 bases, the J end lost 1 base, and 9 bases lay between the germline ends. The CDR3 DNA reads as TGCGCCAGCAGCCCCATGATTGGCACAGATACGCAGTATTTT. Translated, it gives CASSPMIGTDTQYF.

This clonotype was found many times. The chain uses TRBV5-1 and TRBJ2-1; TRBD2 is a possible D gene (5 bases). The CDR3 consists of 13 residues. V was cut by 4 bases and J by 6 bases, with 11 bases left in between. Per germline, CDR1 SGHRS and CDR2 YFSETQ. The CDR3 bases are TGCGCCAGCAGCCCGAGGACTGGCAATGAGCAGTTCTTC. As protein: CASSPRTGNEQFF. Combining the CDR3 with reference TRBV5-1 and TRBJ2-1 gives the whole variable domain KAGVTQTPRYLIKTRGQQVTLSCSPISGHRSVSWYQQTPGQGLQFLFEYFSETQRNKGNFPGRFSGRQFSNSRSEMNVSTLELGDSALYLCASSPRTGNEQFFGPGTRLTVL.

This clonotype was seen ten or more times. The rearrangement uses TRBV15 and TRBJ2-2; D might be TRBD2 (5 bases). There are 15 residues in the CDR3. V lost 2 bases and J 2 bases, leaving 9 bases between the germline ends. CDR1 and CDR2 from the germline V gene are LNHNV and YYDKDF (reference sequence). CDR3 protein: CATSRPGVNTGELFF. DNA of the CDR3: TGTGCCACCAGCAGACCCGGGGTTAACACCGGGGAGCTGTTTTTT.

This clonotype was detected ten times or more. The V call is TRBV7-6, the J call TRBJ2-7, with 9 bases lining up with TRBD2. The CDR3 contains 16 residues. CDR1 SGHVS and CDR2 FNYEAQ come from the germline V gene. V shed 5 bases and J 2 bases; nucleotides not matched to a gene: 10. In DNA form, the CDR3 reads TGTGCCAGCAGCCATAGTCGGGCGGGGGGGGCCTACGAGCAGTACTTC. Translating it yields CASSHSRAGGAYEQYF.

This clonotype has a count of ten or more. The rearrangement links TRBV5-5 to TRBJ2-1; TRBD2 is a possible D gene (6 bases). The CDR3 runs to 13 residues. The germline V gene encodes CDR1 SGHKS and CDR2 YYEKEE (reference sequence). Trimming took 4 bases from V and 5 from J, leaving 10 bases between them. The CDR3 is CASSPRENNEQFF. DNA for the CDR3: TGTGCCAGCAGCCCCCGGGAGAACAATGAGCAGTTCTTC.

This clonotype has a count of ten or more. The genes are TRBV12-3 or TRBV12-4 and TRBJ1-5, with D maybe TRBD1 (5 bases). This CDR3 has 16 residues. Trimming pared 6 bases from V and 2 bases from J, leaving 17 bases between. CDR3 DNA: TGTGCCAGCAGCCCCCCAGGGCTAGGCGGCAATCAGCCCCAGCATTTT. This gives the protein CASSPPGLGGNQPQHF.

This clonotype was recorded many times. V and J are TRBV20-1 and TRBJ2-5; D gene uncertain. The CDR3 contains 13 residues. Germline CDR1 DFQATT, CDR2 SNEGSKA (reference sequence). Trimming cost V 0 bases and J 5 bases, with 10 bases left between them. CDR3 DNA sequence: TGCAGTGCTAGAGATGAAGGTGGGGAGACCCAGTACTTC. Translating it yields CSARDEGGETQYF.

At least ten counts were recorded for this clonotype. V usage is TRBV13 and J usage is TRBJ2-3; 11 bases are a match to TRBD1. V trimming: 6 bases; J trimming: 4 bases; junction bases outside the gene matches: 6. This CDR3 has 15 residues. The germline gives CDR1 PRHDT, CDR2 FYEKMQ (reference sequence). For the CDR3, the DNA is TGTGCCAGCAGTTCGGGACAGGGGGGTCCAGATACGCAGTATTTT. Encoded protein: CASSSGQGGPDTQYF.

The genes are TRBV7-2 and TRBJ1-5; 7 bases fit TRBD1. Per the germline V gene, CDR1 is SGHTA and CDR2 is FQGNSA. CDR3 length equals 16 residues. V shed 1 base, J shed 7 bases, and the junction held 10 bases outside the gene matches. Here the CDR3 DNA reads TGTGCCAGCAGCTTAGTAGGGGGCGAGGTTTCCCAGCCCCAGCATTTT. Translating gives CASSLVGGEVSQPQHF.

A few counts support this clonotype. The chain links TRBV24-1 to TRBJ2-3, with a weak D call TRBD2 (7 bases). V dropped 2 bases and J dropped 4 bases, with 12 bases sitting between them. Germline assignment: CDR1 KGHDR and CDR2 SFDVKD. The CDR3 sequence is 15 residues long. The CDR3 DNA reads TGTGCCACCAGTGATTCCTGGGGGGGCCCAGATACGCAGTATTTT. Translation: CATSDSWGGPDTQYF.

V is TRBV4-2 and J is TRBJ2-2; D possibly corresponds to TRBD2 (7 bases). CDR3 length: 16 residues. Germline V CDR1 and CDR2: LGHNA, YNFKEQ. Trimming removed 1 base from V and 3 bases from J, with 12 bases in between. CDR3 residues: CASSQGAGADTGELFF. The CDR3 DNA is TGTGCCAGCAGCCAAGGGGCGGGGGCGGACACCGGGGAGCTGTTTTTT.

The V gene is TRBV4-2, the J gene TRBJ1-2; D remains ambiguous. The germline V gene has CDR1 LGHNA and CDR2 YNFKEQ. The CDR3 has 13 residues. Trimming took off 0 bases at V and 4 bases at J, with 6 bases between the two ends. The CDR3 here is CASSQENRYGYTF. In DNA, the CDR3 is TGTGCCAGCAGCCAAGAAAATCGCTATGGCTACACCTTC.

This clonotype was recorded a few times. The gene calls are TRBV4-3 and TRBJ2-1; D gene uncertain. The CDR3 runs to 13 residues. Germline lookup yields CDR1 LGHNA and CDR2 YSLEER. The V gene lost 1 base and the J gene lost 9 bases, with 10 bases spanning the gap. CDR3 bases: TGCGCCAGCAGCCAAGCTCCGGGCCGTGAGCAGTTCTTC. This encodes CASSQAPGREQFF.

This clonotype was counted at least ten times. V gene TRBV29-1 combines with J gene TRBJ1-2; no clear D. Germline V gene lookup returns CDR1 SQVTM and CDR2 ANQGSEA. The CDR3 contains 14 residues. The V and J ends lost 3 bases and 5 bases respectively, with 16 bases between them. The CDR3 spells CSVDGNTIGYGYTF. The CDR3 region has the DNA TGCAGCGTTGACGGCAATACAATAGGGTATGGCTACACCTTC.